A single sample is the source of the 26 T cell receptor beta chains below, sequenced in a study of beta chain features in type 1 diabetes. General study findings and limits: TCRB CDR3s from Type 1 diabetes patients were moderately but significantly shorter in all four CD4+ subsets.

No cognate antigen is known for these TCRs. Expressed TCRB transcripts got sequenced, as all isolated RNA was reverse transcribed. The protocol was immunoSEQ multiplex PCR, while the TCRdb copy is restricted to in-frame clones and leaves out a portion. The data contain more than 300,000 clones, over 10% of them singletons. Sequencing was done on a sample of naive CD4+ T cells from blood. These receptors all come from a woman aged 18-29 years with type 1 diabetes.

The chain employs TRBV18 and TRBJ1-1; no firm D call. Germline lookup yields CDR1 KGHSH and CDR2 LQKENI. There are 14 residues in the CDR3. V was shortened by 0 bases and J by 3 bases, with 8 bases between the two germline ends. The DNA for the CDR3 is TGTGCCAGCTCACCACCAGCGAGTCACACTGAAGCTTTCTTT. Amino acid sequence: CASSPPASHTEAFF.

The chain has TRBV7-8 and TRBJ1-6, with 7 positions matching TRBD1. CDR1 is SGHVS, CDR2 FQNEAQ, per germline. Trimming took 5 bases from V and 10 from J; bases not matched to a gene: 17. This CDR3 is 17 amino acids long. CDR3 nucleotides: TGTGCCAGCAGCGCAGCGGCCAGGGGGGCTCGTCGGTCACCCCTCCACTTT. It is translated as CASSAAARGARRSPLHF.

The CDR3 loop reads CASSFGERGYTF. CDR3 coding DNA: TGTGCCAGCAGCTTTGGGGAGCGAGGCTACACCTTC. The chain links TRBV7-8 to TRBJ1-2; no definite D call. Germline CDR1 reads SGHVS; CDR2 reads FQNEAQ. The CDR3 has 12 residues. The V and J ends lost 3 bases and 8 bases respectively, with 10 bases between them.

This clone was recorded a few times. This chain joins TRBV7-9 and TRBJ2-3; D is undetermined. CDR3 size: 13 residues. The germline V gene has CDR1 SEHNR and CDR2 FQNEAQ (reference sequence). Trimming pared 0 bases from V and 4 bases from J, leaving 5 bases between. CDR3 sequence (DNA): TGTGCCAGCAGCTTAGCAGCTGCAGATACGCAGTATTTT. Encoded protein: CASSLAAADTQYF.

The V gene is TRBV18, the J gene TRBJ2-1; weak D call: TRBD1 (6 bases). Per germline, CDR1 KGHSH and CDR2 LQKENI. The V end lost 3 bases, the J end lost 7 bases, and 7 bases lay between the germline ends. This CDR3 region has 12 residues. The CDR3 coding sequence is TGTGCCAGCTCACCGACAGGAAATGAGCAGTTCTTC. This translates into CASSPTGNEQFF.

The chain is built from TRBV2 and TRBJ1-2, with D maybe TRBD1 (5 bases). The CDR3 length is 12 residues. Per germline, CDR1 SNHLY and CDR2 FYNNEI. The V end was cut by 5 bases, the J end by 3 bases, with 7 bases between. The CDR3 loop is CASSLTDYGYTF. Here the CDR3 DNA reads TGTGCCAGCAGTTTGACAGACTATGGCTACACCTTC.

The V and J genes are TRBV9 and TRBJ1-6; D possibly corresponds to TRBD1 (6 bases). The ends were cut back, 3 bases at V and 0 bases at J, with 16 bases in the middle. This CDR3 spans 18 amino acids. Germline CDR1 and CDR2: SGDLS and YYNGEE. CDR3 loop: CASSADSTRRSYNSPLHF. Written as DNA, the CDR3 is TGTGCCAGCAGCGCGGACAGCACCCGCCGCTCCTATAATTCACCCCTCCACTTT.

The chain employs TRBV9 and TRBJ2-3; 7 nucleotides agree with TRBD1. The CDR3 runs 16 residues. Germline V gives CDR1 SGDLS, CDR2 YYNGEE. V shed 2 bases, J shed 4 bases, and the junction held 10 bases outside the gene matches. CDR3 sequence: CASSVTGPSTPDTQYF. CDR3 bases: TGTGCCAGCAGCGTGACAGGGCCGTCCACACCAGATACGCAGTATTTT.

This clone was detected a few times. The chain uses TRBV7-6 and TRBJ2-2; 10 bases align to TRBD2. Trimming took 5 bases from V and 6 from J; bases not matched to a gene: 21. Germline CDR1 reads SGHVS; CDR2 reads FNYEAQ. The CDR3 contains 20 residues. The CDR3 protein is CASSALLAGRIRASAGELFF. The DNA for the CDR3 is TGTGCCAGCAGCGCCTTACTAGCGGGGAGGATCCGGGCTTCGGCCGGGGAGCTGTTTTTT.

The sample holds a few counts of this clone. This chain joins TRBV29-1 and TRBJ1-2; TRBD1 agrees at 9 bases. This CDR3 is built from 14 residues. Trimming at V came to 6 bases and at J to 0 bases, leaving 5 bases not matched to a gene. Per the germline V gene, CDR1 is SQVTM and CDR2 is ANQGSEA. CDR3 sequence: CSVRTGESNYGYTF. The CDR3 DNA is TGCAGCGTCAGGACAGGGGAATCTAACTATGGCTACACCTTC. Combining the CDR3 with reference TRBV29-1 and TRBJ1-2 gives the whole variable domain SAVISQKPSRDICQRGTSLTIQCQVDSQVTMMFWYRQQPGQSLTLIATANQGSEATYESGFVIDKFPISRPNLTFSTLTVSNMSPEDSSIYLCSVRTGESNYGYTFGSGTRLTVV.

This sequence joins TRBV4-2 and TRBJ2-3; possibly TRBD2 for D (6 bases). The CDR3 spans 16 residues. Germline CDR1 and CDR2: LGHNA and YNFKEQ. V was trimmed by 0 bases and J by 5 bases, leaving 15 bases between them. CDR3 DNA sequence: TGTGCCAGCAGCCAAGAGGTAGCGGAGGGCCGAGATACGCAGTATTTT. It is translated as CASSQEVAEGRDTQYF.

The chain links TRBV7-8 to TRBJ1-5; no clear D gene. Germline CDR1 SGHVS, CDR2 FQNEAQ. The length of the CDR3 is 14 residues. The ends were cut back, 5 bases at V and 7 bases at J, with 15 bases in the middle. This CDR3 reads CASSHGQAGQPQHF. The CDR3 DNA reads as TGTGCCAGCAGCCACGGGCAGGCGGGCCAGCCCCAGCATTTT.

CDR3 in amino acids: CASSLPLEYNEQFF. For the CDR3, the DNA is TGCGCCAGCAGCTTGCCCCTCGAGTACAATGAGCAGTTCTTC. The chain has TRBV5-1 and TRBJ2-1; D is unclear. This CDR3 has 14 residues. Trimming cost V 1 base and J 4 bases, with 9 bases left between them. The germline gives CDR1 SGHRS, CDR2 YFSETQ.

The rearrangement links TRBV10-3 to TRBJ2-5; TRBD2 matches 7 bases. Germline lookup yields CDR1 ENHRY and CDR2 SYGVKD. Unmatched junction bases numbered 0, after V lost 6 bases and J lost 5 bases. The CDR3 length is 11 residues. The CDR3: CAISGGETQYF. Written as DNA, the CDR3 is TGTGCCATCAGCGGGGGGGAGACCCAGTACTTC.

The J gene is TRBJ1-2, the V gene TRBV6-6; 9 nucleotides match TRBD1. This CDR3 has 15 amino acids. Trimming took 7 bases from V and 3 from J; bases not matched to a gene: 9. CDR1 and CDR2 (germline): MNHNY, SVGAGI (reference sequence). The CDR3 DNA follows: TGTGCCAGCACCCCGGGACAGGGAGAGTACTATGGCTACACCTTC. This sequence encodes CASTPGQGEYYGYTF.

This chain links TRBV6-5 with TRBJ2-5, with TRBD2 identical over 8 bases. V lost 6 bases, J lost 5 bases, and 11 bases stayed unmatched. CDR3 length: 15 amino acids. Looked up from germline, CDR1 is MNHEY and CDR2 is SVGAGI. The CDR3 bases are TGTGCCAGCAGGCGCGGGGGGACCCCCCGCGAGACCCAGTACTTC. It encodes CASRRGGTPRETQYF.

The chain uses TRBV19 and TRBJ2-6; TRBD1 agrees at 9 bases. The CDR3 covers 17 residues. V was clipped by 5 bases and J by 0 bases; unmatched bases: 5. Germline loops: CDR1 LNHDA, CDR2 SQIVND (reference sequence). The chain's CDR3 is CASSDRGESSGANVLTF. DNA for the CDR3: TGTGCCAGTAGTGACAGGGGGGAGAGCTCTGGGGCCAACGTCCTGACTTTC. Complete variable domain (other parts from reference TRBV19 and TRBJ2-6): DGGITQSPKYLFRKEGQNVTLSCEQNLNHDAMYWYRQDPGQGLRLIYYSQIVNDFQKGDIAEGYSVSREKKESFPLTVTSAQKNPTAFYLCASSDRGESSGANVLTFGAGSRLTVL.

This clone appeared a few times. The chain is built from TRBV29-1 and TRBJ2-1, with 7 bases aligning to TRBD2. This CDR3 is built from 15 residues. In germline, CDR1 is SQVTM, CDR2 ANQGSEA. Losses at the gene ends were 8 bases for V and 1 base for J; bases not matched to a gene: 11. As DNA, the CDR3 is TGCAGCACCAAAGGCGGGAGATGGTCCTACAATGAGCAGTTCTTC. This encodes CSTKGGRWSYNEQFF.

This clone was seen a few times. The CDR3 spells CASSLSESNQPQHF. The CDR3 coding sequence is TGTGCCAGCAGTTTATCCGAGTCCAATCAGCCCCAGCATTTT. The rearrangement joins TRBV28 to TRBJ1-5, with D unresolved. Germline CDR1 is MDHEN and CDR2 is SYDVKM. Trimming cost V 1 base and J 3 bases, with 7 bases left between them. This CDR3 contains 14 residues. Using reference TRBV28 and TRBJ1-5 for the parts outside the CDR3, the full variable domain is DVKVTQSSRYLVKRTGEKVFLECVQDMDHENMFWYRQDPGLGLRLIYFSYDVKMKEKGDIPEGYSVSREKKERFSLILESASTNQTSMYLCASSLSESNQPQHFGDGTRLSIL.

This clone occurred a few times. The rearrangement links TRBV15 to TRBJ1-2, with a tentative D call TRBD1 (5 bases). The CDR3 consists of 14 residues. Trimming removed 5 bases from V and 8 bases from J, with 18 bases in between. Germline V lookup: CDR1 LNHNV, CDR2 YYDKDF (reference sequence). This chain's CDR3 is CATSALGLGGGYTF. The CDR3 region has the DNA TGTGCCACCAGCGCACTGGGCTTGGGGGGAGGCTACACCTTC.

This chain joins TRBV30 and TRBJ2-3, with D unclear. Germline assignment: CDR1 GTSNPN and CDR2 SVGIG (reference sequence). Trimming shortened V by 6 bases and J by 2 bases, and 12 bases separated the two germline ends. The CDR3 sequence is 13 residues long. The CDR3 protein is CACRSDPTDTQYF. The CDR3 DNA reads as TGTGCCTGCCGGAGTGACCCCACAGATACGCAGTATTTT.

This clone was seen more than once but under ten times. The chain employs TRBV7-2 and TRBJ2-3; the D is unclear. The germline gives CDR1 SGHTA, CDR2 FQGNSA. This CDR3 has 15 amino acids. The V and J ends lost 0 bases and 5 bases respectively, with 12 bases between them. In DNA, the CDR3 is TGTGCCAGCAGCTTAGCGGGTAGCTTAGGAGATACGCAGTATTTT. Its protein is CASSLAGSLGDTQYF.

In this sample, this clone turned up a few times. This chain links TRBV7-2 with TRBJ1-1; D may be TRBD1 (5 bases). CDR3 length: 14 amino acids. The germline CDR1 and CDR2 sequences are SGHTA and FQGNSA. Trimming left V 7 bases short and J 5 bases short, with 17 bases between. The CDR3 sequence is CASNLRLGGTEAFF. CDR3 coding DNA: TGTGCCAGCAACCTCAGACTGGGGGGTACTGAAGCTTTCTTT.

A few counts support this clone. The chain uses TRBV5-1 and TRBJ1-2, with D uncertain. Per germline, CDR1 SGHRS and CDR2 YFSETQ. The CDR3 spans 15 residues. V was pared by 0 bases and J by 4 bases, with 13 bases between. CDR3 region: CASSLDQDGLYGYTF. DNA for the CDR3: TGCGCCAGCAGCTTGGACCAAGACGGACTCTATGGCTACACCTTC.

The rearrangement links TRBV4-3 to TRBJ2-1; TRBD2 is a possible D gene (5 bases). Per germline, CDR1 LGHNA and CDR2 YSLEER. The CDR3 consists of 14 residues. V gave up 5 bases and J gave up 4 bases, with 12 bases separating them. CDR3 sequence reads: CASSRAGEYNEQFF. CDR3 DNA sequence: TGCGCCAGCAGCAGGGCGGGCGAGTACAATGAGCAGTTCTTC.

This clone showed up just a few times. DNA of the CDR3: TGCGCCAGCAGCGCAGCCTACGAGCAGTACTTC. This encodes CASSAAYEQYF. The V and J genes are TRBV5-1 and TRBJ2-7; D is unresolved. CDR1 is SGHRS and CDR2 is YFSETQ in the germline V gene. The CDR3 extends over 11 amino acids. Trimming took 4 bases from V and 2 from J, leaving 4 bases between them. The full variable domain, completed using reference TRBV5-1 and TRBJ2-7, is KAGVTQTPRYLIKTRGQQVTLSCSPISGHRSVSWYQQTPGQGLQFLFEYFSETQRNKGNFPGRFSGRQFSNSRSEMNVSTLELGDSALYLCASSAAYEQYFGPGTRLTVT.